This TCR beta chain was sequenced during a study of human T cells and chemical hapten exposure listed by TCRdb under 2021. Concerning the study at large: For sensitization, 2% DPC in acetone was applied to a 2 cm by 2 cm area of upper inner arm skin. This study followed changes in the peripheral blood TCR repertoire in vivo during primary and secondary sensitization of alopecia patients to the hapten diphenylcyclopropenone (DPC). Blood was sampled from patients pre-sensitization (week 0) and at 2, 6 and about 24 weeks after DPC sensitization. Most of the patients in the cohort were female, and the cohort covered alopecia areata with under or over 50% scalp involvement, alopecia totalis and alopecia universalis. Throughout the roughly 24-week study period, patients were also given weekly therapeutic DPC doses on the scalp. Libraries were pooled for sequencing, and variation in per-sample TCR yields was attributed mainly to small differences in library volumes within the pool. For TCR sequencing, blood came from 25 to 35 alopecia patients at anywhere from one to four time points (pre-sensitization, 2, 6 and 24 weeks). Patch testing on the upper back used Finn chambers containing 0.01% DPC, with scoring done after 6 days according to International Contact Dermatitis Research Group standards. Points the paper makes about the study in general: Patch test score correlated positively with the number of PT1 expanded TCRs, reaching significance at thresholds 8, 16 and 32 but not at 4. No change with DPC sensitization was found in the number of TCRs above 1 in 1000 frequency, and no evidence of global repertoire structure alterations was found. Repeated subsampling changed both the strength of the expansion versus patch-test correlation and the threshold at which that correlation became significant. Because all patients had alopecia, a presumed autoimmune disease, the immune response of the patients might differ from that of healthy individuals. Significantly more large CDR3 similarity clusters were formed by expanded TCRs than by pre-sensitization or healthy control sets, consistent with antigen-driven responses.

The receptor library was made with RACE. Reads for this sample came from a NextSeq 500. During library preparation, unique molecular identifiers were attached to individual cDNA molecules so that TCRs could be counted quantitatively and reproducibly. Both TCR alpha and TCR beta chains were sequenced from each blood RNA sample. In the source study's methods: A median of roughly 100,000 TCRs per sample was observed, with a range of 23,224 to 690,600. The Decombinator software suite was used to annotate V, J and CDR3 in the TCR reads. Every sample was subsampled to the same number of TCRs (28,000) for the PS versus PT1 abundance plots. Expanded TCRs were defined as absent before sensitization and observed at least eight times at the 2-week time point. TCRdb trimmed the raw reads at Q25, called clones with MiXCR and kept productive beta chains. Here each entry gathers all rows of one CDR3 protein and keeps the most common genes and DNA. These V and J calls originate from TCRdb's pipeline instead of the authors' own analysis. The sample table shows roughly 100,000 distinct CDR3 sequences, and 8% to 10% are seen once. Approximately 3.9% of the sample is held by the ten biggest clonotypes.

The sample's time point label is to be understood as: pre-sensitization, week 0. This sample's treatment or condition label indicates: therapeutic diphenylcyclopropenone sensitization with weekly scalp DPC. At each patch-test visit, blood was drawn before the patch test was applied. Eligible patients were aged 18 to 70, diagnosed with alopecia, deemed suitable for DPC therapy, and excluded if pregnant. Total RNA was extracted from unfractionated whole blood that had been collected in Tempus Blood RNA tubes. At least ten counts were recorded for this clonotype. Its cognate antigen has yet to be identified. No qualities accompany the bases; no much larger clone lies one base away. The sequence came from a woman between 40 and 55 years old with alopecia areata. Some clones in this sample may be carry-over from other donors' samples. Source: whole blood, taken in connection with sensitization to the hapten diphenylcyclopropenone (DPC).

The DNA reads TGTGCCAGCAGCATAAATAGCGGGTCTGCCTACGAGCAGTACTTC. This is translated as CASSINSGSAYEQYF. This chain is built from TRBV7-3 and TRBJ2-7, with 7 bases matching TRBD2. Including the terminal cysteine and phenylalanine, the CDR3 comprises 15 residues. This entry keeps only the CDR3 DNA: 45 bases, framed from base 1. V trim: 5 bases; J trim: 2 bases; unmatched bases: 9. The germline V gene supplies CDR1 SGHTA and CDR2 FQGTGA.